Listed here are 2 T cell receptor beta chains from one sample, sequenced in a study of early T cells in non-severe SARS-CoV-2 infection. Each CDR3 protein gets one entry after TCRdb re-called the 5' RACE reads with MiXCR. The sample has tens of thousands of distinct CDR3 sequences; roughly 13% are singletons. The specimen was whole blood. These receptors were collected from an adult who was a healthcare worker with PCR-confirmed SARS-CoV-2 infection or an uninfected control (not recorded which).

This clonotype was seen more than once but under ten times. CDR3 bases: TGTGCCAGCGGGTCCAACACAGATACGCAGTATTTT. This translates into CASGSNTDTQYF. The V gene is TRBV6-5, the J gene TRBJ2-3, with D unresolved. This CDR3 comprises 12 residues. From germline, CDR1 is MNHEY and CDR2 SVGAGI. Trimming removed 8 bases at V and 2 bases at J, with 8 bases between.

The chain is built from TRBV6-5 and TRBJ2-5, with TRBD1 as a possible D gene (5 bases). CDR3 size: 13 residues. The V gene lost 6 bases and the J gene lost 5 bases, with 13 bases spanning the gap. Germline CDR1 is MNHEY and CDR2 is SVGAGI. CDR3 in amino acids: CASRKTDRETQYF. The CDR3 nucleotides are TGTGCCAGCAGAAAGACAGATCGGGAGACCCAGTACTTC.